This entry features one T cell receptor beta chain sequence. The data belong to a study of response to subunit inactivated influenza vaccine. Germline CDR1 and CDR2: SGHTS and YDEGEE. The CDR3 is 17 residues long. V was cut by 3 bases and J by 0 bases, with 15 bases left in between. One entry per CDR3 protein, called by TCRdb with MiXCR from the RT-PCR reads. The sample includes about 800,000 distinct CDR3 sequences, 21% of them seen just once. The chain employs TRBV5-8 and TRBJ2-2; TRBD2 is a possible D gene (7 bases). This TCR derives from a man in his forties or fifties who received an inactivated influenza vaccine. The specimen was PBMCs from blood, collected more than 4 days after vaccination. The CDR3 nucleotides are TGTGCCAGCAGCTCCAAAGGGGGGGCGGCGAACACCGGGGAGCTGTTTTTT. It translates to CASSSKGGAANTGELFF.